The T cell receptor beta chain under discussion was sequenced for a study of tumor-infiltrating lymphocytes in oesophageal squamous cell carcinoma. TCRdb re-derived calls from the PCR reads in MiXCR, one entry per CDR3 protein. Of 15,000 to 20,000 distinct CDR3 sequences in the sample, roughly 40% were seen once. This clonotype was sampled from a male donor with esophageal squamous cell carcinoma. Sequencing input: esophageal tumor tissue.

The CDR3 nucleotides are TGCAGTGCTAGAGTACAGGTGACTGGGGCCAACGTCCTGACTTTC. As protein: CSARVQVTGANVLTF. This chain links TRBV20-1 with TRBJ2-6; a possible D gene is TRBD1 (5 bases). The germline V gene has CDR1 DFQATT and CDR2 SNEGSKA (reference sequence). Trimming removed 1 base from V and 2 bases from J, with 9 bases in between. This CDR3 contains 15 residues.